This is a list of T cell receptor beta chains from one sample in a study of blood T cell repertoires in COVID-19. Profiled with immunoSEQ multiplex PCR; TCRdb holds only in-frame clones, not every one. The table records 300,000 to 400,000 clones, 70% to 90% of them present only once. The sample taken for sequencing was peripheral blood. These receptors all stem from a human donor in a cohort sampled during active COVID-19. CDR3s include the opening cysteine and the closing phenylalanine or tryptophan. Rows give clone size only sometimes, using once, few, many, or a class for an expanded clone.

CDR3 protein	V gene	clone size	J gene
CASSSSFPYEQYF	TRBV18	-	TRBJ2-7
CASSLEGGYGYTF	TRBV27	-	TRBJ1-2
CASTQGVAGGELFF	TRBV7-9	few	TRBJ2-2
CASSEGQVYTGELFF	TRBV5-1	-	TRBJ2-2
CASSKYPGTGIIGSTGELFF	TRBV10-2	once	TRBJ2-2
CASDERRVGPETQYF	TRBV5-6	-	TRBJ2-5
CASSPKLSGDGYTF	TRBV14	few	TRBJ1-2
CASSSGTSGSTDTQYF	TRBV7-3	once	TRBJ2-3
CASSLAAGATNEKLFF	TRBV7-9	few	TRBJ1-4
CASSIGSRGEQYF	TRBV12-3/TRBV12-4	few	TRBJ2-7
CASREDIPFYGYTF	TRBV6-5	-	TRBJ1-2
CASSPSAGYQETQYF	TRBV7-2	-	TRBJ2-5
CAWSVNRDQPQHF	TRBV30	-	TRBJ1-5
CATSAAGGSGNTIYF	TRBV24-1	-	TRBJ1-3
CASSLEGQALDGYTF	TRBV5-1	-	TRBJ1-2
CASSFQGSEAFF	TRBV27	once	TRBJ1-1
CAISAGTGITEAFF	TRBV10-3	-	TRBJ1-1
CASSRRTGKNTGELFF	TRBV6-6	-	TRBJ2-2
CASSPTWDRLGEQYF	TRBV6-5	many	TRBJ2-7
CASSPSGGDEQYF	TRBV28	-	TRBJ2-7
CASNLGANTGELFF	TRBV7-3	-	TRBJ2-2
CASSSGVAGVYEQYF	TRBV5-4	-	TRBJ2-7
CASTADTETQYF	TRBV2	-	TRBJ2-5
CASTPRGRGARGSYNEQFF	TRBV27	-	TRBJ2-1
CASSLAAGENNEQFF	TRBV7-2	-	TRBJ2-1
CASSDFGQGTQETQYF	TRBV10-1	-	TRBJ2-5
CRRGVGQPQHF	TRBV20-1	once	TRBJ1-5
CSASTPSRPTDTQYF	TRBV20-1	-	TRBJ2-3
CSVDRGLAVYNEQFF	TRBV29-1	-	TRBJ2-1
CAISDSGQGYNEQFF	TRBV10-3	once	TRBJ2-1
CASSEETGGPETQYF	TRBV6-1	-	TRBJ2-5
CASSLGLAGASDTQYF	TRBV5-1	-	TRBJ2-3
CASSSSGRFGEQYF	TRBV6-5	-	TRBJ2-7
CSVEGGQGDDTQYF	TRBV29-1	-	TRBJ2-3
CASSQEGRPTYEQYF	TRBV4-1	-	TRBJ2-7